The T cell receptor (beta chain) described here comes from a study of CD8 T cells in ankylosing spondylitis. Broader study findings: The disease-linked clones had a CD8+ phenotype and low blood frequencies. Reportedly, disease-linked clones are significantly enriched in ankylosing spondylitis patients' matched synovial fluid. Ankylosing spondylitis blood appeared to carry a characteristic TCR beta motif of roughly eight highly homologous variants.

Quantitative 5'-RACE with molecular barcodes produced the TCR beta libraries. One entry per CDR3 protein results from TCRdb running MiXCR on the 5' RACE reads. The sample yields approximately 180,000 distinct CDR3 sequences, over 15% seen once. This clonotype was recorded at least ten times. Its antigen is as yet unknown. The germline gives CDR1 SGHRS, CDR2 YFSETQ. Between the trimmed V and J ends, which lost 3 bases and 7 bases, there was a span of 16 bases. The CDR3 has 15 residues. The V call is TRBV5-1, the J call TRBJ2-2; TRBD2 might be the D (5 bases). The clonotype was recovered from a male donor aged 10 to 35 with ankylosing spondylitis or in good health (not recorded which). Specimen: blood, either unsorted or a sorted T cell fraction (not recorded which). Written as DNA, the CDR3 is TGCGCCAGCAGCTCCCGGACTGGGAGTAGCGGGGAGCTGTTTTTT. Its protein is CASSSRTGSSGELFF.